This T cell receptor (beta chain) comes out of a study of CD8+CD57+ T cells in acquired aplastic anemia. Looking at the study overall: Each DNA sample taken from sorted CD4+ and CD8+ cells came to around 2.9 ug on average. Some 9.9 million reads, on average, were obtained for CD4+ cells from healthy donors.

Investigators profiled TCR beta VDJ and CDR3 from genomic DNA template. TCRdb recomputed calls from the reads with MiXCR, one row per CDR3 protein. The sample lists fewer than 200,000 distinct CDR3 sequences, approximately 40% seen once, with about 1.1% in the top ten. This clonotype was counted ten times or more. The CDR3 consists of 15 residues. Germline values: CDR1 SGHVS, CDR2 FQNEAQ. V lost 1 base, J lost 3 bases, and 10 bases lay in between. Sample: sorted CD4+, CD8+, or CD8+CD57+ T cells (not recorded which) from PBMCs. This TCR derives from a human donor in good health. This chain connects TRBV7-8 to TRBJ2-1; no clear D gene. Here the CDR3 DNA reads TGTGCCAGCAGCTTAGACCGGCCGCGCTACAATGAGCAGTTCTTC. Protein product: CASSLDRPRYNEQFF. Supplemented by reference TRBV7-8 and TRBJ2-1, the full variable domain reads GAGVSQSPRYKVAKRGQDVALRCDPISGHVSLFWYQQALGQGPEFLTYFQNEAQLDKSGLPSDRFFAERPEGSVSTLKIQRTQQEDSAVYLCASSLDRPRYNEQFFGPGTRLTVL.